This T cell receptor beta chain was captured in a study of T-cell reconstitution after alpha-beta-depleted transplantation in children. The V and J ends lost 5 bases and 2 bases, in that order; junction bases with no gene match: 8. The CDR3 extends over 16 amino acids. This clonotype was found many times. Unique molecular identifiers were built into the TCRbeta library. Using its own MiXCR run on the PCR reads, TCRdb lists one record per CDR3 protein. This sample has 350,000 to 400,000 distinct CDR3 sequences, with roughly 21% found just once. Sequencing was performed on PBMCs from the stem cell graft donor, taken from the stem cell graft. The receptor's source is a human donor who donated a stem cell graft to a child with acute myeloid leukemia. The chain carries TRBV12-3 or TRBV12-4 and TRBJ2-7; 11 positions agree with TRBD2. CDR3: CASSKKGTSGPYEQYF. CDR3 nucleotide sequence: TGTGCCAGCAGTAAGAAAGGGACTAGCGGACCCTACGAGCAGTACTTC.